This is a list of T cell receptor beta chains from one sample in a study of blood T cells in healthy people across ages. TCRdb used MiXCR to reprocess the 5' RACE reads, holding one entry per CDR3 protein. Among about 1.5 million distinct CDR3 sequences, 40% to 50% were seen once, and the ten largest hold 7.9%. Sequencing used blood. Receptors were obtained from a woman younger than 35 in good health. Both conserved end residues are part of each CDR3.

j_gene | v_gene | CDR3aa
TRBJ2-7 | TRBV6-5 | CASRNRDKRGEQYF
TRBJ1-3 | TRBV10-3 | CAISESIQGNTIYF
TRBJ2-3 | TRBV20-1 | CSARALGGGPDTQYF
TRBJ2-7 | TRBV6-2/TRBV6-3 | CASRAKARTEVYEQYF
TRBJ2-1 | TRBV14 | CASSQAGDRGPLGYENEQFF
TRBJ1-4 | TRBV30 | CAWSVGGNEKLFF
TRBJ2-3 | TRBV10-3 | CAISSSTDTQYF
TRBJ2-7 | TRBV29-1 | CSVESGGRSYEQYF
TRBJ2-7 | TRBV20-1 | CSATRTSGGYEQYF
TRBJ2-3 | TRBV2 | CASSGPGLVTDTQYF